This T cell receptor beta chain was sequenced for a study of blood T cell repertoires in COVID-19. Across the study: Acute-phase and convalescent COVID-19 samples originated in the United States, Italy and Spain. Sources were T cells, B-cell-depleted T cells, or PBMCs; the material itself was cDNA or gDNA.

In the authors' workflow: Amplified reference gene primers provided the basis for estimating nucleated cell counts. TCRdb keeps only in-frame clones here, not all; method: immunoSEQ multiplex PCR. The V and J calls and clone size come from that table; D and trimming were worked out from the DNA. The sample lists 80,000 to 90,000 clones, roughly 86% occurring once. The germline V gene has CDR1 MNHNS and CDR2 SASEGT. The CDR3 extends over 13 amino acids. V shed 11 bases and J shed 3 bases, with 17 bases lying between them. This receptor was obtained from a man between 35 and 55 years old with acute or convalescent COVID-19. The chain combines TRBV6-1 with TRBJ2-7, with D unresolved. The sample comprised peripheral blood. CDR3 nucleotides: TGTGCCCATTCTATCGGAGAATACTACGAGCAGTACTTC. This gives the protein CAHSIGEYYEQYF.